Reported below is one TCR beta chain. Its antigen remains unidentified. No clone much larger than this one lies a single base away; base qualities are absent. Each PCR received spiked-in synthetic TCR analog templates so that absolute template abundance could be estimated from read counts. TCRbeta CDR3 regions were amplified from genomic DNA with bias-controlled V and J gene primers using the immunoSEQ assay. Rearranged TCRbeta segments were sequenced at approximately 20X coverage. The authors' analysis ran thus. Clustering was used to correct sequencing errors, and CDR3s were annotated against IMGT so that V, D and J genes could be assigned. Only productive TCRbeta rearrangements were used in downstream analyses, excluding out-of-frame or stop-codon sequences. Clonality was calculated as one minus the Shannon entropy normalized by the log of the number of unique productive sequences. Fisher's exact test with Benjamini-Hochberg correction, at a threshold of adjusted p below 0.01, was used to find clones that differed between time points or between blood and tumor. TCRdb re-hosts the immuneACCESS table, in-frame sequences only. Its copies lack some clones; in the studies checked, an unresolved V gene accounts for under half of them, and the cause for the rest is not known. From that table come the V and J calls and clone size; the DNA was used to work out D and trimming. The sample has tens of thousands of clones on record, less than 90% of them singletons. The ten largest clones add up to about 4.5% of the sample.

This sample was taken from a study of PD-L1 blockade in urothelial cancer (dated by TCRdb to about 2017). With respect to the entire study: Therapy was started in the mid-2010s for all patients, and atezolizumab 1,200 mg was administered intravenously every 3 weeks. Pretreatment tumor samples, along with matched peripheral blood collected serially before and after atezolizumab treatment, underwent TCR sequencing. Pretreatment blood TCR-seq was available for under 35 patients, at least one posttreatment blood collection was obtained for some 24 patients, and tumor TCR-seq was available for some 24 patients. Blood samples gave median yields of around 150,000 T cells and 65,000 to 85,000 unique TCRs, along with a median clonality of 0.080. The study, an exploratory multi-omic analysis, examined somatic, immune and clinical correlates of response to PD-L1 blockade with atezolizumab in urothelial cancer. Twenty-five of 29 patients were identified as males with urothelial cancer of bladder origin, and a prior smoking history was reported by 18 of 29 patients. Progression-free survival longer than 6 months counted as durable clinical benefit, and TCR features were additionally tested against both progression-free and overall survival. Blood samples were analyzed at two time points: 3 weeks after treatment start (second dose) and 6 weeks after treatment start. Patients had an ECOG performance status of 0 or 1 and had received between 0 and 3 prior chemotherapy regimens. Whole exome sequencing and RNA sequencing of pretreatment tumors were performed alongside TCR sequencing in the same patients. Durable clinical benefit was achieved by nine patients but not by the remaining 20. General conclusions and limits of the study: Because the sample size was small (n of about 27) and many exploratory analyses were performed, the results are intended to be hypothesis-generating. At 3 weeks after the start of treatment, tumor-associated TCR clones in peripheral blood had expanded more in patients with durable benefit (n ≈ 23, p = 0.022). Improved progression-free and overall survival was associated with having pretreatment peripheral blood TCR clonality below the median.

A total of 25 to 35 patients with locally advanced or metastatic urothelial carcinoma, treated at Memorial Sloan Kettering on a trial protocol, made up the cohort. Peripheral blood mononuclear cells were collected pretreatment and during treatment, with between 1 and 8 total time points obtained per patient. The Qiagen DNeasy Blood extraction kit was used to purify genomic DNA from total PBMCs and from tumor samples. PBMCs were collected pretreatment and during treatment, and were isolated and stored as previously described. The sample here was PBMCs, taken around atezolizumab (anti-PD-L1) treatment. This clonotype was obtained from a man between 65 and 80 years old with urothelial cancer.

The CDR3 reads CASSESQGLRGYTF. The nucleotide sequence reads TGTGCCAGCAGTGAATCACAGGGGCTACGTGGCTACACCTTC. This receptor chain uses TRBV25-1 and TRBJ1-2; TRBD1 lines up with 7 middle nucleotides. Per the germline V gene, MGHDK is the CDR1 and SYGVNS is the CDR2. At the junction V is shortened by 1 base and J by 7 bases; bases outside the gene matches: 6. The CDR3 numbers 14 residues from cysteine through phenylalanine. CDR3 DNA only is kept here, 42 bases in frame from base 1.